This T cell receptor (beta chain) comes out of a study of CD8+CD57+ T cells in acquired aplastic anemia. Study details: The study obtained an average of around 3.4 ug of DNA from sorted CD4+ and CD8+ cells.

Note on this clonotype: As yet, its antigen is unknown.

V lost 4 bases and J lost 5; bases outside the gene matches: 8. Germline V CDR1 and CDR2: SGHDT, YYEEEE. The CDR3 loop spans 14 amino acids. Whole-study findings and limits: Patients versus controls showed no significant CD8+ Simpson's diversity difference. Patients and controls shared 25 to 30 CD8+ CDR3 sequences, which appeared highly expressed in patients and within their immunodominant clones.

The study profiled TCR beta VDJ and CDR3 using genomic DNA as template. Via MiXCR, TCRdb re-called the reads, giving one row per CDR3 protein. The table has some 290,000 distinct CDR3 sequences, around 60% seen once. The genes are TRBV5-6 and TRBJ2-7; 8 bases line up with TRBD1. The receptor's source is a human donor with severe aplastic anemia or a healthy control (not recorded which). Material for sequencing was sorted CD4+, CD8+, or CD8+CD57+ T cells (not recorded which) from PBMCs. The CDR3 sequence is CASSLKDRVDEQYF. In nucleotides, the CDR3 is TGTGCCAGCAGCCTCAAGGACAGGGTGGACGAGCAGTACTTC.